Listed below are T cell receptor beta chains from one sample, sequenced in a study of CD8 T cells in Susac syndrome. Each CDR3 protein gets one entry after TCRdb re-called the immunoSEQ multiplex PCR reads with MiXCR. The sample holds 150,000 to 200,000 distinct CDR3 sequences, 94% seen once. The specimen was CD4+ T cells from PBMCs. Receptors were obtained from a human donor with multiple sclerosis. CDR3s include the opening cysteine and the closing phenylalanine or tryptophan.

len | j_gene | v_gene | CDR3aa
16 | TRBJ2-5 | TRBV5-1 | CASSYGTTGIQETQYF
14 | TRBJ1-2 | TRBV30 | CAWSTTGTGGGYTF
13 | TRBJ2-3 | TRBV29-1 | CSVRFGITDTQYF
15 | TRBJ2-1 | TRBV6-1 | CASMLGPSSYNEQFF
14 | TRBJ2-5 | TRBV6-5 | CASSLSGGQETQYF
15 | TRBJ2-1 | TRBV5-4 | CASSVGDSSYNEQFF
15 | TRBJ2-3 | TRBV5-1 | CASSLGLAGADTQYF
11 | TRBJ2-5 | TRBV11-2 | CASSRGVSQYF
13 | TRBJ1-3 | TRBV3-1 | CASSPSTGNTIYF
14 | TRBJ1-1 | TRBV19 | CASRLGRMNTEAFF
16 | TRBJ2-3 | TRBV20-1 | CSATGLAGGPEDTQYF
13 | TRBJ2-1 | TRBV30 | CAWGAGGPNEQFF
13 | TRBJ2-5 | TRBV30 | CASMTGGTVTQYF
15 | TRBJ2-5 | TRBV14 | CASSPGTSLQETQYF
15 | TRBJ2-7 | TRBV7-9 | CASSMMTYTSYEQYF
16 | TRBJ2-5 | TRBV19 | CATGTSGRARGETQYF
14 | TRBJ1-2 | TRBV27 | CASSPKTGNYGYTF
14 | TRBJ2-7 | TRBV4-2 | CASRPSTGTGEQYF
14 | TRBJ1-1 | TRBV18 | CASSLRGLDTEAFF
13 | TRBJ2-7 | TRBV29-1 | CSVDSGDSSEQYF
13 | TRBJ1-1 | TRBV5-4 | CASSLGQGGRAFF
12 | TRBJ1-2 | TRBV20-1 | CSARDGNYGYTF
14 | TRBJ2-7 | TRBV6-2/TRBV6-3 | CASSRTRGSYEQYF
15 | TRBJ2-7 | TRBV12-3/TRBV12-4 | CASSPWTSGAYEQYF
15 | TRBJ2-5 | TRBV12-3/TRBV12-4 | CASSLTLAGWETQYF
14 | TRBJ2-2 | TRBV24-1 | CATSDPSVPGELFF
13 | TRBJ2-7 | TRBV28 | CASKRGEAYEQYF
15 | TRBJ2-7 | TRBV5-4 | CASSRDSGRVGEQYF
12 | TRBJ1-1 | TRBV30 | CAWRLVNTEAFF
16 | TRBJ1-5 | TRBV4-1 | CASSQEDRLSNQPQHF
16 | TRBJ2-3 | TRBV20-1 | CSADPVGQQSTDTQYF
13 | TRBJ2-1 | TRBV18 | CASSPQGRNEQFF
15 | TRBJ2-3 | TRBV29-1 | CSVAGEGADPDTQYF
13 | TRBJ1-1 | TRBV6-5 | CASSSPQNTEAFF
15 | TRBJ2-7 | TRBV6-1 | CASSVDSLRSYEQYF
17 | TRBJ2-2 | TRBV7-2 | CASSSHPTSPNTGELFF
13 | TRBJ2-1 | TRBV5-1 | CASSGGIYNEQFF
16 | TRBJ2-7 | TRBV7-2 | CASSLAPGGVVYEQYF
15 | TRBJ1-5 | TRBV7-9 | CASSFGGPRDQPQHF
16 | TRBJ2-7 | TRBV18 | CASSPLSPGPRYEQYF
14 | TRBJ2-2 | TRBV30 | CARPSSANTGELFF
13 | TRBJ1-1 | TRBV5-1 | CASSLGQERPAFF
14 | TRBJ2-6 | TRBV3-1 | CASSGIPGANVLTF
12 | TRBJ2-2 | TRBV19 | CASSPHLGELFF
14 | TRBJ2-5 | TRBV18 | CASSPPGGGETQYF
15 | TRBJ2-3 | TRBV6-5 | CASTSSGRSTDTQYF
14 | TRBJ2-7 | TRBV29-1 | CSVRTGEDDYEQYF
14 | TRBJ2-7 | TRBV23-1 | CASSRCRDAYEQYF
13 | TRBJ2-5 | TRBV20-1 | CSRTGRFAETQYF
11 | TRBJ1-1 | TRBV12-3/TRBV12-4 | CASSYRAKAFF
13 | TRBJ1-5 | TRBV24-1 | CATAGQGHQPQHF